Sequencing of this T cell receptor (beta chain) was carried out in a study of T cells expressing NK-cell markers. Looking at the study overall: Repertoires of TCR beta were obtained from T cells sorted as CD3+CD56+NKG2C+, CD3+CD56+NKG2C- and CD3+CD56-NKG2C+. Seven donors tested HCMV-seropositive and one tested seronegative among the eight sequenced.

On this clonotype: Antigen specificity is unknown.

Study-wide findings and caveats: Whether expanded NKG2C+ T cell clones were HCMV specific stayed uncertain. Where four donors were concerned, these clonotypes also led the CD3+CD56-NKG2C+ fraction.

Per germline, CDR1 SNHLY and CDR2 FYNNEI. This CDR3 is built from 14 residues. TCRdb re-called the 5' RACE reads; every CDR3 protein appears as one record, without DNA. The repertoire table contains about 460,000 distinct CDR3 sequences. V gene TRBV2 combines with J gene TRBJ2-1; TCRdb picks TRBD2, but there is no DNA to check that call. Sequenced: blood T cells: a sorted CD56 or NKG2C T cell subset, CD4+ or CD8+ T cells, or bulk PBMC T cells (not recorded which). The source is a woman aged 45-59 years in good health. CDR3 region: CASSKLAGGHEQFF.